The clone carrying this T cell receptor beta chain was detected once. Its antigen is as yet unknown. Analysis merged second doses at about 4 or about 12 weeks. This specimen comes from a study of T cell responses to AZD1222 COVID-19 vaccine. Whole-study findings and limits: The donors showed a predominance of white British ancestry and of females, with possible underestimation of clonal diversity.

Produced via immunoSEQ multiplex PCR; TCRdb's table is partial and in-frame only. The top ten hold roughly 4.3% of the sample, which has 80,000 or so clones, 92% seen once. The TCR comes from an adult who received the AZD1222 COVID-19 vaccine. Source: peripheral blood, taken 28 days after the second AZD1222 dose.

The CDR3 DNA sequence: TGTGCCAGCAGCGGCACGGGGGTTATCTACGAGCAGTACTTC. Residues: CASSGTGVIYEQYF. V is TRBV7-8 and J is TRBJ2-7, with TRBD2 as a possible D gene (6 bases). The V gene's germline CDR1 is SGHVS and CDR2 FQNEAQ. Trimming cost V 5 bases and J 3 bases, with 14 bases left between them. This CDR3 spans 14 amino acids.